The sample holds a few counts of the clone carrying this TCR beta chain. Its specificity is unknown. The sample belongs to a study of naive and memory T cell subsets. Findings and limits, study-wide: A few larger clonotypes appeared in naive repertoires, especially CD8, possibly memory cells re-expressing CD45RA. Over 85% of naive TCR sequences appeared only once after error correction, unlike memory subsets.

Two oligonucleotides, mixed equimolar, formed the beta constant-region primer covering TRBC1 and TRBC2. Four rounds of PCR amplified the ligated cDNA using nested alpha and beta constant-region primers plus SP2. TCRdb recomputed calls from the UMI-ligation and nested PCR reads with MiXCR, one row per CDR3 protein. There are around 160,000 distinct CDR3 sequences in the sample; 22% occur only once, and less than 0.13% lies in the top ten. Material: naive CD4+ T cells from blood. The receptor was isolated from a human donor in good health.

The CDR3 sequence: CASSFIASYEQYF. The CDR3 DNA reads as TGTGCCAGCAGCTTCATTGCCTCCTACGAGCAGTACTTC. The gene calls are TRBV6-5 and TRBJ2-7; unclear D gene. Germline V CDR1 and CDR2: MNHEY, SVGAGI. Trimming shortened V by 6 bases and J by 0 bases, and 9 bases separated the two germline ends. This CDR3 is built from 13 residues.